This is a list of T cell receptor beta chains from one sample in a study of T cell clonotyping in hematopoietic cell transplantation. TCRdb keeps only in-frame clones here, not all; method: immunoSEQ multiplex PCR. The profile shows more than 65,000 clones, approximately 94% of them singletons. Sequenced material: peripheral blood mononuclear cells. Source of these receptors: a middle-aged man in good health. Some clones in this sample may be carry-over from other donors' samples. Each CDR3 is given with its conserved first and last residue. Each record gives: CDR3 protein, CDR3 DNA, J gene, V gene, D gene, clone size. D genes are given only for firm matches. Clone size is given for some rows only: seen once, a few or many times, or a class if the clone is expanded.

CASSETSGSYNEQFF,TGTGCCAGTAGTGAGACTAGCGGATCATACAATGAGCAGTTCTTC,TRBJ2-1,TRBV19,TRBD2,.
CASSVPGTGVYEQYF,TGTGCCAGCAGTGTCCCCGGGACAGGGGTATACGAGCAGTACTTC,TRBJ2-7,TRBV27,TRBD1,.
CASTVTGGSDEQYF,TGTGCCAGCACCGTGACAGGGGGATCTGACGAGCAGTACTTC,TRBJ2-7,TRBV2,TRBD1,.
CASSVQGANEKLFF,TGTGCCAGCAGCGTACAGGGGGCTAATGAAAAACTGTTTTTT,TRBJ1-4,TRBV9,TRBD1,few
CASSLAGGREQYF,TGTGCCAGCAGCTTAGCTGGTGGGCGCGAGCAGTACTTC,TRBJ2-7,TRBV7-8,.,.
CASSSLQGAQANYGYTF,TGTGCCAGCAGCTCCCTTCAGGGGGCGCAGGCCAACTATGGCTACACCTTC,TRBJ1-2,TRBV7-8,TRBD1,.
CASSRTRVTGRYEQYF,TGTGCCAGCAGCAGAACAAGGGTCACAGGGCGGTACGAGCAGTACTTC,TRBJ2-7,TRBV21-1,.,.
CASSSQGVEGYTF,TGTGCCAGCAGCTCGCAGGGGGTCGAAGGCTACACCTTC,TRBJ1-2,TRBV7-3,TRBD1,once
CASDRGLDGYTF,TGTGCCAGCGACAGGGGGCTCGATGGCTACACCTTC,TRBJ1-2,TRBV2,TRBD1,.
CASSRTSGGGIGELFF,TGTGCCAGCAGCCGGACTAGCGGGGGCGGAATCGGGGAGCTGTTTTTT,TRBJ2-2,TRBV11-3,TRBD2,.
CASSLAREETQYF,TGTGCCAGCAGCTTAGCGAGGGAAGAGACCCAGTACTTC,TRBJ2-5,TRBV7-2,.,.
CASSSPEGRSYGYTF,TGTGCCAGCAGCAGCCCGGAGGGCAGAAGCTATGGCTACACCTTC,TRBJ1-2,TRBV6-6,.,.
CASSTGGNEQYF,TGTGCCAGCAGTACAGGGGGCAACGAGCAGTACTTC,TRBJ2-7,TRBV2,TRBD1,.
CASSLGRTNTEAFF,TGTGCCAGCAGCCTAGGACGGACGAACACTGAAGCTTTCTTT,TRBJ1-1,TRBV5-4,.,.
CASSQAMYEQYF,TGTGCCAGCAGCCAAGCTATGTACGAGCAGTACTTC,TRBJ2-7,TRBV14,.,.
CASSFAGGFYEQYF,TGTGCCAGCAGCTTTGCGGGAGGTTTCTACGAGCAGTACTTC,TRBJ2-7,TRBV5-4,TRBD2,.
CAISEGGGGRRNAEAFF,TGTGCCATCAGTGAAGGTGGTGGAGGGCGGAGGAATGCTGAAGCTTTCTTT,TRBJ1-1,TRBV10-3,.,.
CASRPGLGGGEQYF,TGTGCCAGTAGGCCGGGACTAGGAGGAGGCGAGCAGTACTTC,TRBJ2-7,TRBV28,TRBD2,.
CASSQEERVDQPQHF,TGTGCCAGCAGCCAAGAAGAGAGGGTAGACCAGCCCCAGCATTTT,TRBJ1-5,TRBV4-2,.,.
CASNPTAYSNQPQHF,TGTGCCAGCAATCCGACCGCATATAGCAATCAGCCCCAGCATTTT,TRBJ1-5,TRBV2,.,.
CASSHSSGVSYEQYF,TGTGCCAGTTCCCACTCTAGCGGGGTGTCCTACGAGCAGTACTTC,TRBJ2-7,TRBV19,TRBD2,.
CASSLFLGQGDQPQHF,TGTGCCAGCAGCTTATTCCTCGGACAGGGGGATCAGCCCCAGCATTTT,TRBJ1-5,TRBV7-9,TRBD1,.
CASSVEGDNSPLHF,TGTGCCAGCAGCGTAGAAGGTGACAATTCACCCCTCCACTTT,TRBJ1-6,TRBV9,.,.
CASSDSGTGAGNTIYF,TGTGCCAGCAGTGACTCCGGGACAGGGGCTGGAAACACCATATATTTT,TRBJ1-3,TRBV25-1,TRBD1,.
CSALNVYGYTF,TGCAGTGCTTTAAATGTCTATGGCTACACCTTC,TRBJ1-2,TRBV20-1,.,.
CASSQDYGASNQPQHF,TGCGCCAGCAGCCAAGATTACGGGGCTAGCAATCAGCCCCAGCATTTT,TRBJ1-5,TRBV4-1,.,.
CASSFAADIRSKNIQYF,TGTGCCAGCAGTTTTGCCGCCGACATCAGGTCCAAAAACATTCAGTACTTC,TRBJ2-4,TRBV28,.,.
CASRPTGGSRNQPQHF,TGTGCCAGTAGGCCAACAGGGGGTTCGCGCAATCAGCCCCAGCATTTT,TRBJ1-5,TRBV19,TRBD1,.
CASNGGGSTEQFF,TGTGCCAGCAACGGGGGGGGAAGTACGGAGCAGTTCTTC,TRBJ2-1,TRBV7-3,TRBD2,.
CASRPLAGGSNTGELFF,TGTGCCAGCAGGCCTTTAGCGGGGGGATCGAACACCGGGGAGCTGTTTTTT,TRBJ2-2,TRBV11-1,TRBD2,.
CASSRGGPYEQYF,TGTGCCAGCAGTCGGGGGGGGCCCTACGAGCAGTACTTC,TRBJ2-7,TRBV28,TRBD2,.
CASSAGGGYGYTF,TGTGCCAGCAGTGCAGGGGGCGGCTATGGCTACACCTTC,TRBJ1-2,TRBV6-5,TRBD1,.
CASSHYEQYF,TGTGCCAGCAGTCATTACGAGCAGTACTTC,TRBJ2-7,TRBV28,.,.
CASSYSSAGKSGELFF,TGTGCCAGCAGTTACTCGTCAGCGGGGAAATCCGGGGAGCTGTTTTTT,TRBJ2-2,TRBV6-5,TRBD2,.
CASSFPLGQQFF,TGTGCCAGCAGCTTTCCCTTGGGCCAGCAGTTCTTC,TRBJ2-1,TRBV11-2,.,.
CASTGTGYGYTF,TGTGCCTCGACAGGGACGGGATATGGCTACACCTTC,TRBJ1-2,TRBV30,TRBD1,.
CASSLGQGNQPQHF,TGTGCCAGCAGTCTTGGACAGGGCAATCAGCCCCAGCATTTT,TRBJ1-5,TRBV2,TRBD1,few
CASSPTGMQTDTQYF,TGCGCCAGCAGCCCGACAGGGATGCAGACAGATACGCAGTATTTT,TRBJ2-3,TRBV5-1,TRBD1,.
CASSGPGGYGYTF,TGTGCCAGTAGTGGACCAGGGGGGTATGGCTACACCTTC,TRBJ1-2,TRBV19,TRBD1,.
CASRGGTGGNYGYTF,TGTGCCAGCAGGGGGGGGACAGGGGGAAACTATGGCTACACCTTC,TRBJ1-2,TRBV5-6,TRBD1,.
CASSLSAGTGELFF,TGTGCCAGCAGTTTATCAGCGGGGACCGGGGAGCTGTTTTTT,TRBJ2-2,TRBV27,TRBD2,.
CASSVGDTDQPQHF,TGTGCCAGCAGCGTAGGCGACACTGATCAGCCCCAGCATTTT,TRBJ1-5,TRBV9,.,.
CASRVTGTSKAKTQYF,TGTGCCAGCAGAGTCACCGGGACTAGCAAGGCGAAGACCCAGTACTTC,TRBJ2-5,TRBV6-6,TRBD2,.
CASRDRTGYTEAFF,TGTGCCAGCAGGGACCGCACAGGGTACACTGAAGCTTTCTTT,TRBJ1-1,TRBV6-1,.,.
CASSFLMGGPQETQYF,TGTGCCAGCAGTTTTTTGATGGGGGGGCCTCAAGAGACCCAGTACTTC,TRBJ2-5,TRBV6-6,.,.
CASSPTGAGANVLTF,TGTGCCAGCAGCCCTACAGGGGCTGGGGCCAACGTCCTGACTTTC,TRBJ2-6,TRBV6-5,TRBD1,once
CASSQGGVVPDTQYF,TGTGCCAGCAGCCAGGGGGGGGTAGTGCCAGATACGCAGTATTTT,TRBJ2-3,TRBV6-1,.,.
CASSISSNQPQHF,TGTGCCAGCAGTATTTCTAGCAATCAGCCCCAGCATTTT,TRBJ1-5,TRBV6-5,.,.
CASSLLNTEAFF,TGTGCCAGCAGCTTATTGAACACTGAAGCTTTCTTT,TRBJ1-1,TRBV7-9,.,few
CASSLHRSTGELFF,TGTGCCAGCAGCTTACACAGGAGCACCGGGGAGCTGTTTTTT,TRBJ2-2,TRBV7-6,.,.
CASSLVQADTQYF,TGTGCCAGCAGCTTGGTACAGGCAGATACGCAGTATTTT,TRBJ2-3,TRBV5-6,.,.
CASSFTRGTQPQHF,TGTGCCAGCAGTTTCACCAGGGGGACGCAGCCCCAGCATTTT,TRBJ1-5,TRBV28,TRBD1,.
CASSLLIAGDDEQYF,TGTGCCAGCAGCTTGCTAATAGCGGGAGATGACGAGCAGTACTTC,TRBJ2-7,TRBV5-4,TRBD2,.
CAGRRIQETQYF,TGTGCCGGCAGACGTATACAAGAGACCCAGTACTTC,TRBJ2-5,TRBV30,.,.
CASSPIQGVYTEAFF,TGTGCCAGCAGTCCCATCCAGGGAGTCTACACTGAAGCTTTCTTT,TRBJ1-1,TRBV27,.,.
CASSTGAGFTGELFF,TGTGCCAGTAGTACCGGGGCCGGGTTCACCGGGGAGCTGTTTTTT,TRBJ2-2,TRBV19,.,few
CASNSFYRGKGATNQPQHF,TGCGCCAGCAACTCGTTCTACAGGGGGAAGGGCGCAACCAATCAGCCCCAGCATTTT,TRBJ1-5,TRBV10-1,TRBD1,once
CASTGTNYGYTF,TGTGCCAGCACAGGGACTAACTATGGCTACACCTTC,TRBJ1-2,TRBV28,.,.